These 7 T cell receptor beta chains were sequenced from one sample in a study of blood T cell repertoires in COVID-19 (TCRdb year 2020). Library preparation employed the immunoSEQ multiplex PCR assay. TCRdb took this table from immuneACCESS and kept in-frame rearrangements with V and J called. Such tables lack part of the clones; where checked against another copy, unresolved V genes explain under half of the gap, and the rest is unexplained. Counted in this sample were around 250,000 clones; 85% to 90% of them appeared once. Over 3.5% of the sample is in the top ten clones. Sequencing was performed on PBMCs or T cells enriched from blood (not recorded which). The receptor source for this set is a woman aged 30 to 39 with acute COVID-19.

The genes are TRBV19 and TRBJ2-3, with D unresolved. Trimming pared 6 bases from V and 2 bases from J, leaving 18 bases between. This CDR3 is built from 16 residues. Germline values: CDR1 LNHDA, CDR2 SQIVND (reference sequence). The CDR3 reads CASSNTAVVTTDTQYF. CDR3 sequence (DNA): TGTGCCAGTAGCAACACCGCTGTTGTCACCACAGATACGCAGTATTTT.

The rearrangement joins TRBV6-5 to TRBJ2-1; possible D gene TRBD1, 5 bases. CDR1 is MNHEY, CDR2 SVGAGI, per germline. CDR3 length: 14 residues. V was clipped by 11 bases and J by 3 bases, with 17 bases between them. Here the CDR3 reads CAAWGSGDYNEQFF. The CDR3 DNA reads TGTGCCGCCTGGGGCTCGGGCGACTACAATGAGCAGTTCTTC.

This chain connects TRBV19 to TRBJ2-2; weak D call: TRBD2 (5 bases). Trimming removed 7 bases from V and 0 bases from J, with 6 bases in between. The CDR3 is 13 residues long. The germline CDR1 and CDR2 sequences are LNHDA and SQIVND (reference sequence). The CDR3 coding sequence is TGTGCCAGTAAGGAGGCGAACACCGGGGAGCTGTTTTTT. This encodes CASKEANTGELFF. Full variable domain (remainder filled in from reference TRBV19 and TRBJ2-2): DGGITQSPKYLFRKEGQNVTLSCEQNLNHDAMYWYRQDPGQGLRLIYYSQIVNDFQKGDIAEGYSVSREKKESFPLTVTSAQKNPTAFYLCASKEANTGELFFGEGSRLTVL.

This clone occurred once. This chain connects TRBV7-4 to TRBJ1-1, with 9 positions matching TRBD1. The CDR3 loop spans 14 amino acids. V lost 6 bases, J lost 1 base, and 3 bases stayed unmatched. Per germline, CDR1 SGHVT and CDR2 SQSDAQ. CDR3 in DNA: TGTGCCAGCAGGACAGGGGGAAGGAACACTGAAGCTTTCTTT. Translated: CASRTGGRNTEAFF.

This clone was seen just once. The CDR3: CASSLASGEADTQYF. The CDR3 DNA sequence: TGTGCCAGCAGCTTAGCGTCAGGGGAAGCTGATACGCAGTATTTT. The chain uses TRBV13 and TRBJ2-3, with D maybe TRBD1 (6 bases). Germline V gives CDR1 PRHDT, CDR2 FYEKMQ (reference sequence). V lost 1 base and J 6 bases, leaving 14 bases between the germline ends. The CDR3 runs 15 residues. Based on the CDR3 plus reference TRBV13 and TRBJ2-3, the full variable domain is AAGVIQSPRHLIKEKRETATLKCYPIPRHDTVYWYQQGPGQDPQFLISFYEKMQSDKGSIPDRFSAQQFSDYHSELNMSSLELGDSALYFCASSLASGEADTQYFGPGTRLTVL.

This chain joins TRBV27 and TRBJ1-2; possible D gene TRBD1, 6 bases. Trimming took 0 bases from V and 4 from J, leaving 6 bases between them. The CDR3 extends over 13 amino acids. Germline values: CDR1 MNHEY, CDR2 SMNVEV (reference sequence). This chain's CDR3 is CASSLSGAYGYTF. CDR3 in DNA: TGTGCCAGCAGTTTATCGGGGGCCTATGGCTACACCTTC.

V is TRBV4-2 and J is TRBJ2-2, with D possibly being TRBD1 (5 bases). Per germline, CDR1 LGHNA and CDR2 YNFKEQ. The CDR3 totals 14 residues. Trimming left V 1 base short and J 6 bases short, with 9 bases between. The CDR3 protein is CASSQVGDAGELFF. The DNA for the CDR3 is TGTGCCAGCAGCCAAGTAGGGGATGCCGGGGAGCTGTTTTTT.